The TCR beta chain under discussion was sequenced for a study of cytomegalovirus exposure and HLA in healthy donors. Study observations and caveats: Confirmation in vitro established that a few CMV-associated chains were specific for CMV antigens. Highly shared variants forming one cluster were likely a sequencing artifact.

Per the germline V gene, CDR1 is SGHTA and CDR2 is FQGNSA. V lost 1 base and J lost 0, with 13 bases in between. The CDR3 length is 17 residues. Regarding this clone: The antigen remains undetermined.

60 Vbeta and 13 Jbeta primers were used in PCR. The method was immunoSEQ multiplex PCR; TCRdb's version includes in-frame clones alone and lacks a portion of them. Of more than 150,000 clones detected, less than 85% appear once; the ten largest clones hold under 0.8%. The chain combines TRBV7-2 with TRBJ1-3; TRBD1 might be the D (6 bases). The sample comprised PBMCs. This clonotype originated in a boy aged 10-17 years in good health and CMV-seronegative. CDR3 DNA: TGTGCCAGCAGCTTAGTTGCAGGGGCCAGCTCTGGAAACACCATATATTTT. Amino acid sequence: CASSLVAGASSGNTIYF.